These 30 T cell receptor beta chains came from one sample sequenced in a study of Ad26.COV2.S vaccination and SARS-CoV-2 variants. The treatment denotes: approximately 18 received Ad26.COV2.S at low or high dose, single or two shots; 5 received placebo; per-sample allocation not given. Samples came from day 63 after the first vaccine or placebo injection. The assay was immunoSEQ multiplex PCR, and TCRdb's table has in-frame clones only and misses some. The sample has approximately 420,000 clones, over 75% seen once. The sequencing here drew on peripheral blood, taken in a trial of Ad26.COV2.S vaccine versus placebo. The receptor set was obtained from a person aged 18 to 59 who received the Ad26.COV2.S COVID-19 vaccine or a placebo.

The rearrangement uses TRBV6-5 and TRBJ2-1; TRBD2 agrees at 10 bases. This CDR3 comprises 13 residues. V lost 5 bases and J lost 8; bases outside the gene matches: 3. CDR1 and CDR2 (germline): MNHEY, SVGAGI. The CDR3 DNA reads TGTGCCAGCAGTCGCCTAGCGGGGGATGAGCAGTTCTTC. Its protein is CASSRLAGDEQFF.

The chain recombines TRBV11-3 with TRBJ2-1, with TRBD2 identical over 8 bases. The germline CDR1 and CDR2 sequences are SGHNT and YENEEA. Unmatched junction bases numbered 10, after V lost 5 bases and J lost 7 bases. This CDR3 spans 15 amino acids. The CDR3 spells CASSVTGGPRNEQFF. The DNA of the CDR3 is TGTGCCAGCAGCGTGACGGGGGGGCCTCGAAATGAGCAGTTCTTC.

CDR3 in amino acids: CASSSMMVTEAFF. The CDR3 bases are TGTGCCAGCAGCTCTATGATGGTCACTGAAGCTTTCTTT. This chain links TRBV9 with TRBJ1-1; D ambiguous. The CDR3 extends over 13 amino acids. V was shortened by 4 bases and J by 4 bases, with 11 bases between the two germline ends. Germline lookup yields CDR1 SGDLS and CDR2 YYNGEE.

V usage is TRBV30 and J usage is TRBJ2-1; 9 bases are shared with TRBD1. Per the germline V gene, CDR1 is GTSNPN and CDR2 is SVGIG (reference sequence). The CDR3 spans 13 residues. The junction had 6 bases not matched to a gene; V was cut back by 4 bases and J by 8 bases. The CDR3 DNA reads as TGTGCCTGGAACTTGGACAGGGGCGATGAGCAGTTCTTC. Translating it yields CAWNLDRGDEQFF. The full variable domain, in which reference TRBV30 and TRBJ2-1 provide the parts outside the CDR3, is SQTIHQWPATLVQPVGSPLSLECTVEGTSNPNLYWYRQAAGRGLQLLFYSVGIGQISSEVPQNLSASRPQDRQFILSSKKLLLSDSGFYLCAWNLDRGDEQFFGPGTRLTVL.

The chain is built from TRBV12-3 or TRBV12-4 and TRBJ2-5, with D possibly TRBD2 on 5 matching bases. V lost 7 bases, J lost 0 bases, and 9 bases lay in between. The CDR3 loop spans 13 amino acids. This CDR3 reads CASTRGYQETQYF. CDR3 in DNA: TGTGCCAGCACCCGAGGGTACCAAGAGACCCAGTACTTC.

This rearrangement joins TRBV19 to TRBJ1-4, with TRBD1 identical over 8 bases. The germline V gene has CDR1 LNHDA and CDR2 SQIVND (reference sequence). The CDR3 loop spans 15 amino acids. J was trimmed by 5 bases and V by 8 bases; bases with no gene match: 10. DNA of the CDR3: TGTGCCAGTTCGGCTGGAGGACAGGGCAATGAAAAACTGTTTTTT. It yields the protein CASSAGGQGNEKLFF.

The rearrangement uses TRBV7-9 and TRBJ2-7; TRBD1 aligns across 8 bases. The CDR3 contains 14 residues. J gave up 5 bases and V 5 bases, and 8 bases lay outside the gene matches. In germline, CDR1 is SEHNR, CDR2 FQNEAQ (reference sequence). The CDR3 is CASSPGQGAHEQYF. The CDR3 DNA reads TGTGCCAGCAGCCCCGGACAGGGAGCCCACGAGCAGTACTTC.

This clone was seen more than once but under ten times. The rearrangement uses TRBV11-2 and TRBJ1-6; TRBD1 is a possible D gene (5 bases). This CDR3 is built from 15 residues. Germline loops: CDR1 SGHAT, CDR2 FQNNGV. With 6 bases removed from V and 8 bases from J, the gap between germline ends came to 17 bases. The DNA of the CDR3 is TGTGCCAGCAGTTCGGAGTACCAGGGAGATTCACCCCTCCACTTT. Translated: CASSSEYQGDSPLHF. The full variable domain, in which reference TRBV11-2 and TRBJ1-6 provide the parts outside the CDR3, is EAGVAQSPRYKIIEKRQSVAFWCNPISGHATLYWYQQILGQGPKLLIQFQNNGVVDDSQLPKDRFSAERLKGVDSTLKIQPAKLEDSAVYLCASSSEYQGDSPLHFGNGTRLTVT.

Here the CDR3 DNA reads TGTGCCAGCAGCTTGTCTCCTCCGAGTGCCTACGAGCAGTACTTC. This gives the protein CASSLSPPSAYEQYF. V and J are TRBV5-6 and TRBJ2-7; D ambiguous. Trimming cost V 1 base and J 2 bases, with 13 bases left between them. The germline gives CDR1 SGHDT, CDR2 YYEEEE. The CDR3 has 15 amino acids.

This clone was counted ten times or more. This chain links TRBV21-1 with TRBJ1-5; the D call of TRBD1 is as the table states it, not checked on the DNA. TRBV21-1 is an annotated pseudogene. The CDR3 runs 15 residues. The CDR3 region has the DNA TGTGCCAGCAGCTACAGCATTTATAGCAATCAGCCCCAGCATTTT. It specifies CASSYSIYSNQPQHF.

The chain couples TRBV19 to TRBJ2-7, with 9 bases identical to TRBD1. Germline V gives CDR1 LNHDA, CDR2 SQIVND (reference sequence). The CDR3 covers 14 residues. The trim removed 3 bases at V and 6 bases at J, leaving 6 bases unmatched. The CDR3 bases are TGTGCCAGTAGTATCCACCGGGACAGGGCCGAGCAGTACTTC. Amino acids: CASSIHRDRAEQYF.

This clone came up a few times. The chain uses TRBV4-3 and TRBJ1-4; D ambiguous. This CDR3 has 13 amino acids. Deletions cut 3 bases from V and 4 bases from J, with 6 bases between. The germline gives CDR1 LGHNA, CDR2 YSLEER. The CDR3 sequence: CASSHTGNEKLFF. For the CDR3, the DNA is TGCGCCAGCAGCCATACGGGTAATGAAAAACTGTTTTTT.

The V gene is TRBV6-5, the J gene TRBJ1-6; D is unresolved. With 2 bases removed from V and 10 bases from J, the gap between germline ends came to 9 bases. The CDR3 extends over 13 amino acids. Germline CDR1 reads MNHEY; CDR2 reads SVGAGI. The CDR3 sequence is CASSYRGGSPLHF. CDR3 in DNA: TGTGCCAGCAGTTACAGAGGAGGATCACCCCTCCACTTT.

V usage is TRBV7-2 and J usage is TRBJ1-2, with D maybe TRBD1 (6 bases). The CDR3 totals 14 residues. Germline V gene data show CDR1 as SGHTA and CDR2 as FQGNSA. V shed 6 bases and J shed 5 bases, with 16 bases lying between them. The CDR3 DNA sequence: TGTGCCAGCAGACTACCACAGGGCTCTTATGGCTACACCTTC. It is translated as CASRLPQGSYGYTF.

This sequence joins TRBV5-1 and TRBJ1-1; maybe TRBD1 (5 bases). Germline CDR1 reads SGHRS; CDR2 reads YFSETQ. The CDR3 is made up of 13 amino acids. Trimming removed 3 bases from V and 2 bases from J, with 8 bases in between. The CDR3, as DNA: TGCGCCAGCAGCTGGGACCTCAACACTGAAGCTTTCTTT. It specifies CASSWDLNTEAFF.

The chain is built from TRBV6-4 and TRBJ2-1, with D possibly being TRBD1 or TRBD2 (5 bases each). CDR1 and CDR2 (germline): MRHNA, SNTAGT. The CDR3 length is 12 residues. The V gene lost 3 bases and the J gene lost 10 bases, with 10 bases spanning the gap. CDR3 in amino acids: CASSDWDGEQFF. CDR3 sequence (DNA): TGTGCCAGCAGTGATTGGGACGGAGAGCAGTTCTTC.

The V and J genes are TRBV28 and TRBJ2-7, with D perhaps being TRBD1 or TRBD2 (5 bases each). Germline-derived CDR1 and CDR2 are MDHEN and SYDVKM. The CDR3 runs 12 residues. Trimming removed 8 bases from V and 3 bases from J, with 11 bases in between. CDR3 protein: CASGDQIYEQYF. In DNA form, the CDR3 reads TGTGCCAGCGGGGACCAGATCTACGAGCAGTACTTC.

The genes are TRBV6-6 and TRBJ1-1; TRBD1 might be the D (5 bases). Trimming removed 0 bases at V and 0 bases at J, with 8 bases between. The CDR3 is made up of 15 amino acids. The germline V gene has CDR1 MNHNY and CDR2 SVGAGI (reference sequence). The CDR3 region is CASSYSRTLNTEAFF. CDR3 in DNA: TGTGCCAGCAGTTACTCGCGGACACTGAACACTGAAGCTTTCTTT.

This clone was counted once. The V and J genes are TRBV30 and TRBJ2-7; 8 bases line up with TRBD1. V shed 0 bases and J 2 bases; nucleotides not matched to a gene: 12. Germline V gene lookup returns CDR1 GTSNPN and CDR2 SVGIG (reference sequence). This CDR3 region has 17 residues. CDR3 in amino acids: CAWSVTLPGQGPYEQYF. In nucleotides, the CDR3 is TGTGCCTGGAGTGTAACGCTCCCTGGACAGGGCCCCTACGAGCAGTACTTC.

This rearrangement joins TRBV6-4 to TRBJ2-2, with 7 bases aligning to TRBD2. The CDR3 runs to 17 residues. Per germline, CDR1 MRHNA and CDR2 SNTAGT. The V and J ends lost 6 bases and 5 bases, in that order; junction bases with no gene match: 15. CDR3 DNA sequence: TGTGCCAGCAGACGGGACGGTCAGCGGGACGGGACCGGGGAGCTGTTTTTT. This gives the protein CASRRDGQRDGTGELFF.

The rearrangement links TRBV9 to TRBJ2-2; 11 bases match TRBD1. V shed 1 base, J shed 0 bases, and the junction held 11 bases outside the gene matches. This CDR3 has 20 amino acids. Germline-derived CDR1 and CDR2 are SGDLS and YYNGEE. The CDR3 DNA reads as TGTGCCAGCAGCGTAACGGGACAGGGGGTCGCGACCCCGAACACCGGGGAGCTGTTTTTT. Its protein is CASSVTGQGVATPNTGELFF.

Concerning this clone: Other DNA sequences in the sample encode the same CDR3. V and J are TRBV30 and TRBJ1-5; the D gene is possibly TRBD1 (5 bases). In germline, CDR1 is GTSNPN, CDR2 SVGIG (reference sequence). The V end lost 1 base, the J end lost 4 bases, and 8 bases lay between the germline ends. The CDR3 runs 13 residues. The CDR3 sequence: CAWSADSNQPQHF. CDR3 DNA sequence: TGTGCCTGGAGTGCTGACAGTAATCAGCCCCAGCATTTT.

The genes are TRBV30 and TRBJ2-5; no clear D. The CDR3 is made up of 12 amino acids. The V end was cut by 0 bases, the J end by 1 base, with 3 bases between. The V gene's germline CDR1 is GTSNPN and CDR2 SVGIG (reference sequence). The CDR3, as DNA: TGTGCCTGGAGTGTGTCCCAAGAGACCCAGTACTTC. Residues: CAWSVSQETQYF.

The chain uses TRBV28 and TRBJ1-1, with TRBD1 identical over 10 bases. Germline CDR1 reads MDHEN; CDR2 reads SYDVKM. V lost 3 bases to trimming and J lost 5 bases; unmatched junction nucleotides: 0. CDR3 size: 13 residues. For the CDR3, the DNA is TGTGCCAGCAGTTTGGACAGGGGGACTGAAGCTTTCTTT. Its translation: CASSLDRGTEAFF.

The chain's CDR3 is CASRGGWSYTF. For the CDR3, the DNA is TGTGCCAGCAGGGGGGGTTGGAGCTACACCTTC. The chain uses TRBV6-5 and TRBJ1-2; TRBD1 might be the D (5 bases). The CDR3 runs 11 residues. V lost 6 bases and J 9 bases, leaving 11 bases between the germline ends. Germline V CDR1 and CDR2: MNHEY, SVGAGI.

The chain couples TRBV6-1 to TRBJ2-3; 7 bases line up with TRBD2. The CDR3 length is 15 residues. Germline loops: CDR1 MNHNS, CDR2 SASEGT. V trimming: 2 bases; J trimming: 2 bases; junction bases outside the gene matches: 4. The CDR3 DNA sequence: TGTGCCAGCAGTGAAAGAGGACTAGACACAGATACGCAGTATTTT. Amino acid sequence: CASSERGLDTDTQYF.

This chain connects TRBV28 to TRBJ2-7, with TRBD1 matching 8 bases. The CDR3 is 14 residues long. V was clipped by 3 bases and J by 0 bases; unmatched bases: 1. CDR1 is MDHEN, CDR2 SYDVKM, per germline. Here the CDR3 DNA reads TGTGCCAGCAGTTTCGACAGGGGCTCCTACGAGCAGTACTTC. It codes for CASSFDRGSYEQYF.

The V and J genes are TRBV7-2 and TRBJ2-1; 8 nucleotides line up with TRBD1. In germline, CDR1 is SGHTA, CDR2 FQGNSA. Trimming cost V 3 bases and J 2 bases; bases outside gene matches: 6. The CDR3 is made up of 16 amino acids. The CDR3 region is CASSFWTGQAYNEQFF. The CDR3 bases are TGTGCCAGCAGCTTTTGGACAGGGCAAGCCTACAATGAGCAGTTCTTC.

The chain links TRBV2 to TRBJ1-2; D gene unclear. CDR1 SNHLY and CDR2 FYNNEI come from the germline V gene. With 1 base removed from V and 10 bases from J, the gap between germline ends came to 10 bases. The CDR3 covers 12 residues. CDR3 sequence: CASSEGFSAYTF. The DNA for the CDR3 is TGTGCCAGCAGTGAAGGTTTCTCGGCCTACACCTTC. Full variable domain (remainder filled in from reference TRBV2 and TRBJ1-2): EPEVTQTPSHQVTQMGQEVILRCVPISNHLYFYWYRQILGQKVEFLVSFYNNEISEKSEIFDDQFSVERPDGSNFTLKIRSTKLEDSAMYFCASSEGFSAYTFGSGTRLTVV.

The rearrangement joins TRBV9 to TRBJ2-5, with D perhaps TRBD1 or TRBD2 (6 bases each). V lost 0 bases to trimming and J lost 3 bases, with 9 bases between them. Germline V CDR1 and CDR2: SGDLS, YYNGEE. The CDR3 covers 14 residues. The chain's CDR3 is CASSVDGGKETQYF. The CDR3 DNA is TGTGCCAGCAGCGTAGACGGGGGCAAAGAGACCCAGTACTTC.